A selection of T cell receptor beta chains follows, all from one sample in a study of breast tumors, draining lymph nodes, adjacent tissues. TCRdb reprocessed the multiplex PCR reads with MiXCR, giving one entry per CDR3 protein. The profile covers about 180,000 distinct CDR3 sequences, with roughly 35% appearing a single time and about 3.8% taken by the ten largest. Sample: axillary lymph node tissue. All receptors come from a female donor with breast cancer. Some clones in this sample may be carry-over from other donors' samples. Each CDR3 is given with its conserved first and last residue. D genes are given only for firm matches. Not all rows give a size; the values are once, few, many and, for expanded clones, a class.

abundance: -; v_gene: TRBV10-3; d_gene: TRBD1; j_gene: TRBJ1-2; CDR3aa: CAISELTGGANYGYTF; CDR3nt: TGTGCCATCAGTGAGTTGACAGGGGGAGCTAACTATGGCTACACCTTC
abundance: many; v_gene: TRBV5-6; d_gene: -; j_gene: TRBJ2-7; CDR3aa: CASSLFPSESYEQYF; CDR3nt: TGTGCCAGCAGCTTGTTTCCTAGCGAGTCCTACGAGCAGTACTTC
abundance: many; v_gene: TRBV7-2; d_gene: -; j_gene: TRBJ2-7; CDR3aa: CASSLVSGGFHF; CDR3nt: TGTGCCAGCAGCTTGGTATCCGGGGGATTTCACTTC
abundance: many; v_gene: TRBV9; d_gene: TRBD2; j_gene: TRBJ2-1; CDR3aa: CASSVRGGAGRYNEQFF; CDR3nt: TGTGCCAGCAGCGTACGGGGCGGAGCGGGAAGATACAATGAGCAGTTCTTC
abundance: -; v_gene: TRBV27; d_gene: -; j_gene: TRBJ1-1; CDR3aa: CASSLSSGSEAFF; CDR3nt: TGTGCCAGCAGTTTATCTTCAGGGTCTGAAGCTTTCTTT
abundance: many; v_gene: TRBV24-1; d_gene: -; j_gene: TRBJ2-1; CDR3aa: CATSDPADLSDEQFF; CDR3nt: TGTGCCACCAGTGATCCTGCCGACTTGTCCGATGAGCAGTTCTTC
abundance: once; v_gene: TRBV7-2; d_gene: -; j_gene: TRBJ2-4; CDR3aa: CASSLHGYEQYENIQYF; CDR3nt: TGTGCCAGCAGCCTCCACGGGTACGAGCAGTACGAAAACATTCAGTACTTC
abundance: few; v_gene: TRBV7-9; d_gene: -; j_gene: TRBJ1-1; CDR3aa: CASSRSTEAFF; CDR3nt: TGTGCCAGCAGTCGGTCCACTGAAGCTTTCTTT
abundance: many; v_gene: TRBV7-8; d_gene: TRBD1; j_gene: TRBJ2-1; CDR3aa: CASSLGTGAQEDEQFF; CDR3nt: TGTGCCAGCAGCTTAGGAACAGGGGCTCAAGAGGATGAGCAGTTCTTC
abundance: many; v_gene: TRBV5-1; d_gene: -; j_gene: TRBJ1-2; CDR3aa: CASSATVTNYGYTF; CDR3nt: TGCGCCAGCAGCGCGACCGTTACTAACTATGGCTACACCTTC
abundance: few; v_gene: TRBV6-2/TRBV6-3; d_gene: -; j_gene: TRBJ2-6; CDR3aa: CASSPSPFPSGANVLTF; CDR3nt: TGTGCCAGCAGTCCCTCCCCGTTCCCTTCTGGGGCCAACGTCCTGACTTTC
abundance: -; v_gene: TRBV9; d_gene: TRBD1; j_gene: TRBJ1-2; CDR3aa: CASSQGGTGGHYGYTF; CDR3nt: TGTGCCAGCAGCCAGGGGGGGACAGGGGGACACTATGGCTACACCTTC
abundance: -; v_gene: TRBV20-1; d_gene: TRBD1; j_gene: TRBJ1-2; CDR3aa: CSASGTGANYGYTF; CDR3nt: TGCAGTGCTTCCGGGACAGGGGCTAACTATGGCTACACCTTC
abundance: -; v_gene: TRBV20-1; d_gene: -; j_gene: TRBJ2-2; CDR3aa: CSAARANTGALFF; CDR3nt: TGCAGTGCGGCTAGGGCGAACACCGGGGCGCTGTTTTTT
abundance: -; v_gene: TRBV15; d_gene: -; j_gene: TRBJ2-1; CDR3aa: CATSSEHPGVGTREQFF; CDR3nt: TGTGCCACCAGCAGTGAGCATCCGGGAGTGGGAACCCGAGAGCAGTTCTTC
abundance: many; v_gene: TRBV4-1; d_gene: -; j_gene: TRBJ2-2; CDR3aa: CASSQVGEDGELFF; CDR3nt: TGCGCCAGCAGCCAAGTCGGAGAGGACGGGGAGCTGTTTTTT
abundance: many; v_gene: TRBV7-2; d_gene: -; j_gene: TRBJ2-5; CDR3aa: CASSSLSGWGETQYF; CDR3nt: TGTGCCAGCAGCTCCCTCAGCGGATGGGGCGAGACCCAGTACTTC
abundance: many; v_gene: TRBV14; d_gene: TRBD2; j_gene: TRBJ2-2; CDR3aa: CASSPPLGRPETSGSPNTGELFF; CDR3nt: TGTGCCAGCAGTCCACCTCTGGGGCGGCCTGAGACTAGCGGGAGCCCGAACACCGGGGAGCTGTTTTTT
abundance: -; v_gene: TRBV20-1; d_gene: -; j_gene: TRBJ2-3; CDR3aa: CSARDDSGLTDTQYF; CDR3nt: TGCAGTGCTAGGGACGACAGCGGTCTCACAGATACGCAGTATTTT
abundance: many; v_gene: TRBV11-2; d_gene: -; j_gene: TRBJ2-2; CDR3aa: CASSSERGSSGELFF; CDR3nt: TGTGCCAGCAGTTCGGAGAGGGGTAGCTCCGGGGAGCTGTTTTTT
abundance: -; v_gene: TRBV12-3/TRBV12-4; d_gene: -; j_gene: TRBJ1-5; CDR3aa: CATSFRDWGGNQPQHF; CDR3nt: TGTGCCACCAGTTTTCGAGACTGGGGCGGCAATCAGCCCCAGCATTTT
abundance: many; v_gene: TRBV5-1; d_gene: TRBD2; j_gene: TRBJ2-3; CDR3aa: CASSLAGGPGGRDTQYF; CDR3nt: TGCGCCAGCAGTCTAGCGGGAGGGCCAGGAGGTCGAGATACGCAGTATTTT
abundance: many; v_gene: TRBV20-1; d_gene: -; j_gene: TRBJ2-7; CDR3aa: CGASVPPLSSEQYF; CDR3nt: TGCGGCGCTAGCGTACCCCCTTTATCCTCCGAGCAGTACTTC
abundance: few; v_gene: TRBV30; d_gene: -; j_gene: TRBJ2-6; CDR3aa: CAWTRALGGANVLTF; CDR3nt: TGTGCCTGGACGAGGGCTCTGGGGGGGGCCAACGTCCTGACTTTC
abundance: many; v_gene: TRBV4-1; d_gene: -; j_gene: TRBJ2-5; CDR3aa: CASSLTLGETQYF; CDR3nt: TGCGCCAGCAGCCTTACCCTCGGGGAGACCCAGTACTTC
abundance: many; v_gene: TRBV7-2; d_gene: -; j_gene: TRBJ1-3; CDR3aa: CASSLRTAGNTIYF; CDR3nt: TGTGCCAGCAGCTTAAGGACAGCTGGAAACACCATATATTTT
abundance: few; v_gene: TRBV6-6; d_gene: TRBD1; j_gene: TRBJ2-3; CDR3aa: CASSHRDRASTDTQYF; CDR3nt: TGTGCCAGCAGTCACCGGGACAGGGCGAGCACAGATACGCAGTATTTT
abundance: -; v_gene: TRBV9; d_gene: TRBD2; j_gene: TRBJ2-7; CDR3aa: CASSVAGGGDEQYF; CDR3nt: TGTGCCAGCAGCGTAGCGGGGGGAGGGGACGAGCAGTACTTC
abundance: many; v_gene: TRBV5-1; d_gene: -; j_gene: TRBJ2-5; CDR3aa: CASSLGGGLEETQYF; CDR3nt: TGCGCCAGCAGCTTGGGTGGGGGTCTAGAAGAGACCCAGTACTTC
abundance: many; v_gene: TRBV19; d_gene: TRBD1; j_gene: TRBJ1-2; CDR3aa: CASTWGRDRDPNYYGYTF; CDR3nt: TGTGCCAGTACCTGGGGAAGAGACAGGGACCCCAACTACTATGGCTACACCTTC
abundance: many; v_gene: TRBV6-6; d_gene: -; j_gene: TRBJ2-1; CDR3aa: CASSYSDYAEQFF; CDR3nt: TGTGCCAGCAGTTACTCGGACTACGCTGAGCAGTTCTTC
abundance: many; v_gene: TRBV5-6; d_gene: -; j_gene: TRBJ2-1; CDR3aa: CASSLGRGNEQFF; CDR3nt: TGTGCCAGCAGCCTAGGGCGGGGCAATGAGCAGTTCTTC
abundance: many; v_gene: TRBV2; d_gene: -; j_gene: TRBJ1-2; CDR3aa: CASSTDRGGYTF; CDR3nt: TGTGCCAGCAGTACCGACAGAGGCGGCTACACCTTC
abundance: -; v_gene: TRBV13; d_gene: TRBD1; j_gene: TRBJ1-1; CDR3aa: CASRLGQGTEAFF; CDR3nt: TGTGCCAGCAGACTCGGACAGGGCACTGAAGCTTTCTTT
abundance: many; v_gene: TRBV6-6; d_gene: -; j_gene: TRBJ2-3; CDR3aa: CASSYPSRTDTQYF; CDR3nt: TGTGCCAGCAGTTACCCGAGTCGCACAGATACGCAGTATTTT
abundance: -; v_gene: TRBV24-1; d_gene: -; j_gene: TRBJ1-3; CDR3aa: CATSDSRTDSGNTIYF; CDR3nt: TGTGCCACCAGTGATTCCCGGACAGACTCTGGAAACACCATATATTTT